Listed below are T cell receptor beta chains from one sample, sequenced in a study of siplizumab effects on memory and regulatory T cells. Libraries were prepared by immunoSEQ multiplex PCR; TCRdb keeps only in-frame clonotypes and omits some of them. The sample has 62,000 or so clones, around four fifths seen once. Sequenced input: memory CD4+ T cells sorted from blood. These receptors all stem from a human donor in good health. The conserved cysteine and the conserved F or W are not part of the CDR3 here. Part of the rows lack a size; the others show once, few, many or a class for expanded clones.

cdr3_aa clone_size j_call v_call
ASSLLSPGQRDEQF - TRBJ2-1 TRBV7-2
ASTAGTGSPFVETQY - TRBJ2-5 TRBV11-2
ASSEVLAGEGGSNEQF once TRBJ2-1 TRBV6-1
ASGRQILEGYT - TRBJ1-2 TRBV6-1
ASSPPKTGSYGYT once TRBJ1-2 TRBV2
ASSFQTGLAYGYT - TRBJ1-2 TRBV6-1
ASSIVGGGSGANVLT - TRBJ2-6 TRBV19
ASSPPPGQGAVDEKLF - TRBJ1-4 TRBV19
ASSPKQETQY - TRBJ2-5 TRBV18
ASSVSSDNEQF once TRBJ2-1 TRBV7-2
ASSVRPLDSLVVYEQY - - TRBV6-1
ASGNSGGAEAF - TRBJ1-1 TRBV12-5
SVEVGGLAKSTDTQY - TRBJ2-3 TRBV29-1
ATSREGQGAGSPLH - TRBJ1-6 TRBV15
ASSQAYLAGAGNEQF once TRBJ2-1 TRBV4-2
ASSQGREKRNEQF once TRBJ2-1 TRBV6-4
ASSLGEETQY - TRBJ2-5 TRBV5-1
AWSVGPDTEAF - TRBJ1-1 TRBV30
ASSEATNSNQPQH - TRBJ1-5 TRBV2
ASRGGGYT - TRBJ1-2 TRBV6-1
ASSSRPGLANQETQY once TRBJ2-5 TRBV7-9
ASSVDRGAYNEQF once TRBJ2-1 TRBV7-9
ASILGQSGELF - TRBJ2-2 TRBV11-2
ASSLSGANVLT - TRBJ2-6 TRBV28
ASSSRETMGYT - TRBJ1-2 TRBV18
ASRDGTGVGYT - TRBJ1-2 TRBV5-1
ASSWSGRDEQY once TRBJ2-7 TRBV7-8
AWRQNRDEQPQH - TRBJ1-5 TRBV30
ASRGQGRNEQF - TRBJ2-1 TRBV6-1
ASSQLTALTLGGEQY - TRBJ2-7 TRBV7-9
ASSLGGTDQPQH - TRBJ1-5 TRBV28
ASSLGGPNSYEQY - TRBJ2-7 TRBV5-1
ASSYGRAYNEQF once TRBJ2-1 TRBV5-6
ASSSISGYPNEQF - TRBJ2-1 TRBV28
ASGTPQGNYGYT - TRBJ1-2 TRBV6-6
ASSQVSAATYEQY - TRBJ2-7 TRBV14
AISSLLAGGAYEQY - TRBJ2-7 TRBV10-3